Listed below are T cell receptor beta chains from one sample, sequenced in a study of cytomegalovirus exposure and HLA in healthy donors. TCRdb's copy holds only in-frame clones and misses some; the assay was immunoSEQ multiplex PCR. The data show 200,000 or so clones, around 83% seen once. The source material was PBMCs. Every receptor here comes from a woman in her forties or fifties in good health and CMV-seropositive. Each CDR3 is given with its conserved first and last residue. Fields, in order: V gene, clone size, J gene, D gene, CDR3 protein, CDR3 DNA. A D gene is named only where the DNA matches it firmly. The size field is filled for only some rows; it gives once, few, many or a size class.

TRBV6-5	once	TRBJ1-2	NA	CASSYSSTPRGSYTF	TGTGCCAGCAGTTACTCCTCGACACCCAGGGGAAGCTACACCTTC
TRBV7-2	NA	TRBJ2-7	NA	CASRLGHSYEQYF	TGTGCCAGCCGCCTGGGACACTCCTACGAGCAGTACTTC
TRBV7-8	NA	TRBJ2-1	TRBD1	CASSLGAGRGPRNEQFF	TGTGCCAGCAGCTTAGGGGCCGGCAGGGGGCCAAGGAATGAGCAGTTCTTC
TRBV5-5	NA	TRBJ2-5	TRBD1	CASSLGTGRLETQYF	TGTGCCAGCAGCTTGGGGACAGGGCGCCTAGAGACCCAGTACTTC
TRBV7-2	NA	TRBJ1-2	TRBD1	CASSRTGGGGYGYTF	TGTGCCAGCAGCCGGACAGGGGGCGGGGGCTATGGCTACACCTTC
TRBV5-1	NA	TRBJ2-1	NA	CASSFGGRGYNEQFF	TGCGCCAGCAGCTTTGGAGGAAGGGGGTACAATGAGCAGTTCTTC
TRBV5-1	NA	TRBJ1-4	TRBD1	CASSLLGTGETNEKLFF	TGCGCCAGCAGCTTGTTGGGGACAGGGGAGACTAATGAAAAACTGTTTTTT
TRBV9	NA	TRBJ2-3	NA	CASSPEGEVGTDTQYF	TGTGCCAGCAGCCCCGAAGGGGAGGTGGGCACAGATACGCAGTATTTT
TRBV27	NA	TRBJ2-3	NA	CASSLRLNTDTQYF	TGTGCCAGCAGTTTACGACTCAACACAGATACGCAGTATTTT
TRBV10-3	NA	TRBJ2-4	NA	CAISDGNIQYF	TGTGCCATCAGTGACGGAAACATTCAGTACTTC
TRBV10-3	NA	TRBJ1-3	TRBD1	CAISESGVTGTSSGNTIYF	TGTGCCATCAGTGAGTCGGGGGTGACAGGGACCAGCTCTGGAAACACCATATATTTT
TRBV10-3	NA	TRBJ2-7	TRBD1	CAISATGARYEQYF	TGTGCCATCAGCGCTACAGGGGCTCGGTACGAGCAGTACTTC
TRBV7-9	NA	TRBJ2-7	NA	CSSSTQGFDEQYF	TGTTCCAGCAGCACCCAGGGGTTCGACGAGCAGTACTTC
TRBV5-4	NA	TRBJ1-4	TRBD1	CASSSGQGNEKLFF	TGTGCCAGCAGCTCCGGACAGGGGAATGAAAAACTGTTTTTT
TRBV7-9	NA	TRBJ2-1	TRBD2	CASSLAGIAGHNEQFF	TGTGCCAGCAGCTTAGCAGGTATAGCGGGGCACAATGAGCAGTTCTTC
TRBV19	NA	TRBJ1-1	TRBD1	CASSNFRDRAAFF	TGTGCCAGTAGTAACTTCCGGGACAGGGCCGCTTTCTTT
TRBV4-1	NA	TRBJ2-3	TRBD2	CASSQAGLARDTQYF	TGCGCCAGCAGCCAAGCGGGACTAGCGCGGGATACGCAGTATTTT
TRBV5-1	NA	TRBJ1-1	TRBD1	CASSSTGEKDTEAFF	TGCGCCAGCAGCTCGACAGGGGAAAAGGACACTGAAGCTTTCTTT
TRBV7-8	NA	TRBJ1-2	TRBD1	CASSTRTGGAFNYGYTF	TGTGCCAGCAGCACAAGGACAGGGGGGGCCTTTAACTATGGCTACACCTTC
TRBV19	NA	TRBJ2-7	TRBD2	CASSRPGGTCYEQYF	TGTGCCAGTAGTAGACCGGGAGGTACCTGCTACGAGCAGTACTTC
TRBV4-1	NA	TRBJ1-1	NA	CASSQASGGRYEAFF	TGCGCCAGCAGCCAAGCCTCGGGGGGGCGTTATGAAGCTTTCTTT
TRBV10-3	NA	TRBJ1-5	NA	CAISAGGYQPQHF	TGTGCCATCAGTGCGGGGGGGTATCAGCCCCAGCATTTT
TRBV6-1	NA	TRBJ2-7	NA	CASREFSGRPGEQYF	TGTGCCAGCAGGGAATTTAGCGGCCGCCCTGGGGAGCAGTACTTC
TRBV12-5	NA	TRBJ1-1	NA	CASGQRGEAFF	TGTGCTAGTGGACAAAGGGGTGAAGCTTTCTTT
TRBV19	NA	TRBJ2-3	TRBD2	CASRTSGSGSDTQYF	TGTGCCAGTCGGACTAGCGGGAGTGGCTCAGATACGCAGTATTTT
TRBV28	NA	TRBJ2-7	TRBD1	CASSPQRDRVGYEQYF	TGTGCCAGCAGTCCCCAAAGGGACAGGGTCGGCTACGAGCAGTACTTC
TRBV27	few	TRBJ2-3	NA	CASSSYRGGADTQYF	TGTGCCAGCAGTTCGTACAGGGGCGGGGCAGATACGCAGTATTTT
TRBV6-1	NA	TRBJ1-2	TRBD1	CASRAGTGGWYTF	TGTGCCAGCAGAGCCGGGACAGGGGGTTGGTACACCTTC
TRBV6-5	NA	TRBJ1-2	NA	CASSQRTVTNYGYTF	TGTGCCAGCAGTCAACGGACAGTTACTAACTATGGCTACACCTTC
TRBV6-1	NA	TRBJ2-5	NA	CASSDFLQETQYF	TGTGCCAGCAGTGATTTCTTACAAGAGACCCAGTACTTC
TRBV25-1	NA	TRBJ2-3	NA	CASSDGSRGFTDTQYF	TGTGCCAGCAGTGATGGTTCGCGGGGATTCACAGATACGCAGTATTTT
TRBV19	NA	TRBJ2-2	NA	CASSILSPGELFF	TGTGCCAGTAGTATACTGAGCCCCGGGGAGCTGTTTTTT